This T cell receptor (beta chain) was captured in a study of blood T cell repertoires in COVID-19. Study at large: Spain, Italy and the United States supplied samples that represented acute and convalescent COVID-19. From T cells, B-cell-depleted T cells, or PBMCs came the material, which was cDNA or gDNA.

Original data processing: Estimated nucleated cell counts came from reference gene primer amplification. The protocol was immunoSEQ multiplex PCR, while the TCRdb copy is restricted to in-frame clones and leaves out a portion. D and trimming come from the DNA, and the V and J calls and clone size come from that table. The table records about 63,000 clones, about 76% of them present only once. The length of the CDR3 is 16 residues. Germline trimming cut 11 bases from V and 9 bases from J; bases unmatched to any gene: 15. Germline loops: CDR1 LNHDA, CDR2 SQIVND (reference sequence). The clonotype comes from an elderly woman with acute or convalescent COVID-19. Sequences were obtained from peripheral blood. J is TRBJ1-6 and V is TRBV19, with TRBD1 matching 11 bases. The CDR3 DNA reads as TGTGCCCCGTTCACCCGGACAGGGGGCCCCAGTTCACCCCTCCACTTT. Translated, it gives CAPFTRTGGPSSPLHF. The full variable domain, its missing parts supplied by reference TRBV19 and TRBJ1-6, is DGGITQSPKYLFRKEGQNVTLSCEQNLNHDAMYWYRQDPGQGLRLIYYSQIVNDFQKGDIAEGYSVSREKKESFPLTVTSAQKNPTAFYLCAPFTRTGGPSSPLHFGNGTRLTVT.